The T cell receptor beta chain under discussion was sequenced for a study of blood T cell repertoires in COVID-19. Across the study: Italy, Spain and the United States were the sources of the convalescent and acute COVID-19 samples. PBMCs, B-cell-depleted T cells, or T cells were the source of the cDNA or gDNA that made up the material.

Measured with immunoSEQ multiplex PCR; TCRdb has only the in-frame clones, and not every one. The top ten hold 4% of the sample, which has over 120,000 clones, about 80% seen once. V trimming: 2 bases; J trimming: 2 bases; junction bases outside the gene matches: 7. From germline, CDR1 is SGHAT and CDR2 FQNNGV. The CDR3 has 18 residues. The chain recombines TRBV11-2 with TRBJ2-2; TRBD2 aligns across 11 bases. The sequence derives from a woman aged 60-70 years with acute or convalescent COVID-19. Sequenced input: peripheral blood. CDR3 loop: CASSLLNSGRANTGELFF. DNA for the CDR3: TGTGCCAGCAGCTTATTGAATAGCGGGAGGGCCAACACCGGGGAGCTGTTTTTT.